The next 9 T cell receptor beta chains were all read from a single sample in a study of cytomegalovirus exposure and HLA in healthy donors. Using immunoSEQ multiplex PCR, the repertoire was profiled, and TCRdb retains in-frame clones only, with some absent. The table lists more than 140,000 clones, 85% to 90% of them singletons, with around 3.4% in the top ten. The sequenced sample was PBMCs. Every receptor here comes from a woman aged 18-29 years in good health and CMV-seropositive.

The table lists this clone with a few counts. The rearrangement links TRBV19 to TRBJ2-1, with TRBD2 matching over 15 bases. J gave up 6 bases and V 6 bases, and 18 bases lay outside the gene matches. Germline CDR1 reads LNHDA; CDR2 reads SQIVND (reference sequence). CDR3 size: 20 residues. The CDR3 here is CASSRPSGTSGRKGFNEQFF. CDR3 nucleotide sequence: TGTGCCAGTAGCAGACCCTCAGGGACTAGCGGGAGGAAGGGCTTCAATGAGCAGTTCTTC.

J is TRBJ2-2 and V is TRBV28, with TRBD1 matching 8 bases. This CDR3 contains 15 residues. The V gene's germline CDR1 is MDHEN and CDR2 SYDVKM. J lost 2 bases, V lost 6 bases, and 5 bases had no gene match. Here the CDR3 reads CASSRDRGNTGELFF. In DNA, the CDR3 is TGTGCCAGCAGCCGTGACAGGGGCAACACCGGGGAGCTGTTTTTT.

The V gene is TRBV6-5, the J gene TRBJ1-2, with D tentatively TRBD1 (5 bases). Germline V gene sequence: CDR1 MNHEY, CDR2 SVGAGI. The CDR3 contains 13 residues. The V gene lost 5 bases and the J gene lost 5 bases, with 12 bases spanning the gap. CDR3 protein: CASSVGGVYGYTF. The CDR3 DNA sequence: TGTGCCAGCAGTGTAGGAGGGGTGTATGGCTACACCTTC.

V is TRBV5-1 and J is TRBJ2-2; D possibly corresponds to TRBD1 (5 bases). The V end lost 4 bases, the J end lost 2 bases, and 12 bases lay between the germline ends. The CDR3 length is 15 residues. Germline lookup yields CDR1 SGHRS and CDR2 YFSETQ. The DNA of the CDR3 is TGCGCCAGCAGCCATGACAGATTCAACACCGGGGAGCTGTTTTTT. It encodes CASSHDRFNTGELFF.

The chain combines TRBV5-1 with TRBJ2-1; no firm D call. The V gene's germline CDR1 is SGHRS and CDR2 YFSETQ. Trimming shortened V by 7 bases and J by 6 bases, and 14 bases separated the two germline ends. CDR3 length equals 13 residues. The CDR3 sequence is CASAPGGPNEQFF. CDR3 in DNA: TGCGCCAGCGCTCCTGGCGGCCCCAATGAGCAGTTCTTC.

CDR3 region: CASSFRRGVDIQYF. The CDR3 nucleotides are TGTGCCAGCAGCTTTCGACGGGGGGTGGACATTCAGTACTTC. The rearrangement uses TRBV9 and TRBJ2-4; TRBD2 aligns across 7 bases. Germline V lookup: CDR1 SGDLS, CDR2 YYNGEE. The V and J ends lost 4 bases and 8 bases, in that order; junction bases with no gene match: 9. The CDR3 totals 14 residues.

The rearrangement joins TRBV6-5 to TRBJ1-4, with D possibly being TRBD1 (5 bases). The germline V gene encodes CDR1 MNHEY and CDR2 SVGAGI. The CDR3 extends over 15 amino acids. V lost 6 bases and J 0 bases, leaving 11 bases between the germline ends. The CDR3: CASRLDSTTNEKLFF. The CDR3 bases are TGTGCCAGCAGGCTCGACAGCACAACTAATGAAAAACTGTTTTTT.

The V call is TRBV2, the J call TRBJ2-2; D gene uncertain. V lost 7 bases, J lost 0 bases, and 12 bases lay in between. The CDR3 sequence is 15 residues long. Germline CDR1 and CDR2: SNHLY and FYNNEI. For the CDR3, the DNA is TGTGCCAGCACTCGCGGCGCAACGAACACCGGGGAGCTGTTTTTT. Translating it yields CASTRGATNTGELFF.

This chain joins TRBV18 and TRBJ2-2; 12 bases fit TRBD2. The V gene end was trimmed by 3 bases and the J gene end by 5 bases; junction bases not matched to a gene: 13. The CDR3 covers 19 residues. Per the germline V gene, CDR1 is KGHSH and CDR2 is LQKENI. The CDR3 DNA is TGTGCCAGCTCACCGACAAGAACCTTCGGGACTAGCGGGACCGGGGAGCTGTTTTTT. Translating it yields CASSPTRTFGTSGTGELFF. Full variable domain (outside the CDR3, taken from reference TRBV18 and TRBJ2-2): NAGVMQNPRHLVRRRGQEARLRCSPMKGHSHVYWYRQLPEEGLKFMVYLQKENIIDESGMPKERFSAEFPKEGPSILRIQQVVRGDSAAYFCASSPTRTFGTSGTGELFFGEGSRLTVL.